The 26 T cell receptor beta chains below all came from one sample that was sequenced in a study of shared clonotypes between healthy human individuals (dated by TCRdb to about 2020). Libraries were built with the immunoSEQ multiplex PCR assay. TCRdb took this table from immuneACCESS and kept in-frame rearrangements with V and J called. Such tables lack part of the clones; where checked against another copy, unresolved V genes explain under half of the gap, and the rest is unexplained. This sample has about 490,000 clones in its table, and about 79% of those were observed once. The ten largest make up 10% to 15% of the sample. The material sequenced was PBMCs. These receptors all come from a woman aged 40-49 years in good health. Some clones in this sample may be carry-over from other donors' samples.

This clone was detected once. The rearrangement uses TRBV28 and TRBJ1-4, with D maybe TRBD1 (5 bases). V was cut by 4 bases and J by 7 bases, with 16 bases left in between. The CDR3 has 15 amino acids. Germline assignment: CDR1 MDHEN and CDR2 SYDVKM. CDR3 amino acids: CASSSGGGDSEKLFF. The CDR3 DNA reads as TGTGCCAGCAGTTCCGGAGGAGGAGACAGTGAAAAACTGTTTTTT.

This clone came up many times. This chain uses TRBV7-2 with TRBJ2-3, with TRBD1 identical over 7 bases. This CDR3 is built from 13 residues. Germline trimming cut 5 bases from V and 7 bases from J; bases unmatched to any gene: 6. Germline CDR1 is SGHTA and CDR2 is FQGNSA. The CDR3 loop is CASSDRVRNTQYF. CDR3 nucleotide sequence: TGTGCCAGCAGCGACAGGGTTCGCAATACGCAGTATTTT.

The table lists this clone with a few counts. This chain's CDR3 is CASSSGTGWSQPQHF. Written as DNA, the CDR3 is TGTGCCAGCAGTTCCGGGACAGGGTGGAGTCAGCCCCAGCATTTT. The chain uses TRBV28 and TRBJ1-5, with TRBD1 matching over 9 bases. V shed 4 bases, J shed 6 bases, and the junction held 7 bases outside the gene matches. The CDR3 is made up of 15 amino acids. Germline-derived CDR1 and CDR2 are MDHEN and SYDVKM.

This clone was detected only once. V and J are TRBV5-1 and TRBJ2-3; D is unclear. The CDR3 contains 13 residues. V was shortened by 3 bases and J by 2 bases, with 7 bases between the two germline ends. Per the germline V gene, CDR1 is SGHRS and CDR2 is YFSETQ. The CDR3 loop reads CASSSTITDTQYF. The CDR3, as DNA: TGCGCCAGCAGCTCGACAATCACAGATACGCAGTATTTT.

The chain recombines TRBV28 with TRBJ1-3; D unclear. The CDR3 is made up of 13 amino acids. Germline CDR1 is MDHEN and CDR2 is SYDVKM. V was pared by 5 bases and J by 4 bases, with 9 bases between. The CDR3 coding sequence is TGTGCCAGCAGTCTCGGCGCGGGAAACACCATATATTTT. Amino acids: CASSLGAGNTIYF.

The chain employs TRBV6-5 and TRBJ2-5, with D possibly being TRBD2 (6 bases). The CDR3 is 14 amino acids. Trimming cost V 2 bases and J 2 bases, with 9 bases left between them. CDR1 and CDR2 (germline): MNHEY, SVGAGI. The CDR3 sequence: CASSYAGTQETQYF. The CDR3 bases are TGTGCCAGCAGTTACGCCGGGACTCAAGAGACCCAGTACTTC.

The CDR3 loop is CSVEVRLAHKRGETQYF. The CDR3 bases are TGCAGCGTTGAAGTGAGGCTAGCGCACAAACGGGGGGAGACCCAGTACTTC. The chain carries TRBV29-1 and TRBJ2-5, with TRBD2 as a possible D gene (6 bases). With 1 base removed from V and 5 bases from J, the gap between germline ends came to 23 bases. The CDR3 consists of 17 residues. CDR1 is SQVTM, CDR2 ANQGSEA, per germline.

The chain employs TRBV4-1 and TRBJ2-7; no clear D. This CDR3 has 14 residues. V was shortened by 5 bases and J by 4 bases, with 15 bases between the two germline ends. Germline CDR1 reads MGHRA; CDR2 reads YSYEKL. The CDR3 DNA is TGCGCCAGCAGCGGTGTTTTTGGCGGATACGAGCAGTACTTC. Its protein product is CASSGVFGGYEQYF.

The chain couples TRBV2 to TRBJ2-2; TRBD2 matches at 10 bases. This CDR3 is built from 19 residues. Germline V gene lookup returns CDR1 SNHLY and CDR2 FYNNEI. With V trimmed by 2 bases and J by 4 bases, 13 bases remained unmatched. The CDR3 nucleotides read TGTGCCAGCAGTGAACCCCGGGGTAGCGGGAGGTCGGGCACCGGGGAGCTGTTTTTT. It translates to CASSEPRGSGRSGTGELFF.

The chain carries TRBV12-2 and TRBJ1-5; TRBD1 is taken as the D call from the table, unchecked against the DNA. TRBV12-2 has pseudogene status. The CDR3 spans 17 residues. CDR3 DNA: TGTGCAAGTCGCCCCTGCATCCCGCGCAGACATAATCAGCCCCAGCATTTT. This translates into CASRPCIPRRHNQPQHF.

This clone appeared a single time. The V and J genes are TRBV5-6 and TRBJ2-2; D is unclear. The V gene's germline CDR1 is SGHDT and CDR2 YYEEEE. Deletions cut 0 bases from V and 0 bases from J, with 9 bases between. This CDR3 spans 16 amino acids. This CDR3 is CASSLVSLANTGELFF. The CDR3 DNA sequence: TGTGCCAGCAGCTTGGTATCGCTCGCGAACACCGGGGAGCTGTTTTTT.

The V gene is TRBV10-2, the J gene TRBJ2-2, with D possibly matching TRBD1 (6 bases). The CDR3 loop spans 13 amino acids. Germline CDR1 WSHSY, CDR2 SAAADI. V was trimmed by 10 bases and J by 2 bases, leaving 11 bases between them. Written as DNA, the CDR3 is TGCGCCACGGCCAGGGGAAACACCGGGGAGCTGTTTTTT. The encoded protein is CATARGNTGELFF.

The rearrangement joins TRBV5-4 to TRBJ1-1; 7 bases fit TRBD1. CDR3 length equals 16 residues. The V and J ends lost 0 bases and 4 bases, in that order; junction bases with no gene match: 9. The germline V gene encodes CDR1 SGHNT and CDR2 YYREEE (reference sequence). CDR3 sequence: CASSLVRAGGGTEAFF. The CDR3 DNA reads as TGTGCCAGCAGCTTGGTAAGGGCAGGGGGAGGCACTGAAGCTTTCTTT.

A few counts support this clone. This chain connects TRBV18 to TRBJ2-7; maybe TRBD2 (5 bases). V was shortened by 3 bases and J by 3 bases, with 12 bases between the two germline ends. Germline V lookup: CDR1 KGHSH, CDR2 LQKENI. The CDR3 covers 14 residues. CDR3 sequence (DNA): TGTGCCAGCTCACCGACGGACTCGAACTACGAGCAGTACTTC. Residues: CASSPTDSNYEQYF.

V and J are TRBV6-5 and TRBJ1-3; a possible D gene is TRBD1 (6 bases). CDR1 MNHEY and CDR2 SVGAGI come from the germline V gene. The CDR3 is 15 residues long. Trimming took off 0 bases at V and 4 bases at J, with 10 bases between the two ends. The CDR3 DNA reads TGTGCCAGCAGTTACTCGTGGGGGGCCGGAAACACCATATATTTT. It is translated as CASSYSWGAGNTIYF.

This clone occurred many times. V usage is TRBV2 and J usage is TRBJ2-7, with 10 bases matching TRBD1. The V gene end was trimmed by 6 bases and the J gene end by 5 bases; junction bases not matched to a gene: 7. This CDR3 comprises 14 residues. CDR1 and CDR2 from the germline V gene are SNHLY and FYNNEI. This CDR3 reads CASSPRQGANEQYF. For the CDR3, the DNA is TGTGCCAGCAGCCCCAGACAGGGGGCTAACGAGCAGTACTTC.

The CDR3 protein is CASSPGIRVNTDTQYF. The CDR3 DNA sequence: TGTGCCAGCAGCCCCGGAATCAGGGTCAACACAGATACGCAGTATTTT. The chain recombines TRBV11-2 with TRBJ2-3; perhaps TRBD1 as D (5 bases). V was clipped by 5 bases and J by 2 bases, with 17 bases between them. This CDR3 comprises 16 residues. Germline CDR1 and CDR2: SGHAT and FQNNGV. Complete variable domain (other parts from reference TRBV11-2 and TRBJ2-3): EAGVAQSPRYKIIEKRQSVAFWCNPISGHATLYWYQQILGQGPKLLIQFQNNGVVDDSQLPKDRFSAERLKGVDSTLKIQPAKLEDSAVYLCASSPGIRVNTDTQYFGPGTRLTVL.

V gene TRBV4-1 combines with J gene TRBJ2-5; a weak D match, TRBD2 (6 bases). The CDR3 extends over 14 amino acids. V was trimmed by 0 bases and J by 5 bases, leaving 10 bases between them. The germline gives CDR1 MGHRA, CDR2 YSYEKL. In DNA, the CDR3 is TGCGCCAGCAGCCAAGATCGGGCGGGGGAGACCCAGTACTTC. Protein sequence: CASSQDRAGETQYF.

CDR3 loop: CASSQSGSSYEQYF. CDR3 sequence (DNA): TGTGCCAGCAGCCAAAGCGGGAGTAGTTACGAGCAGTACTTC. The chain is built from TRBV9 and TRBJ2-7; TRBD2 matches 8 bases. Trimming at V came to 4 bases and at J to 4 bases, leaving 7 bases not matched to a gene. The CDR3 is 14 residues long. Germline assignment: CDR1 SGDLS and CDR2 YYNGEE.

The V gene is TRBV2, the J gene TRBJ2-7; the match to TRBD1 covers 8 bases. V shed 6 bases and J 2 bases; nucleotides not matched to a gene: 9. The CDR3 loop spans 15 amino acids. Germline V gene sequence: CDR1 SNHLY, CDR2 FYNNEI. CDR3 sequence reads: CASSEQGQEPYEQYF. The CDR3 DNA follows: TGTGCCAGCAGCGAACAGGGACAGGAACCCTACGAGCAGTACTTC.

J is TRBJ2-1 and V is TRBV7-8; D possibly corresponds to TRBD1 (5 bases). This CDR3 is 15 amino acids long. Germline lookup yields CDR1 SGHVS and CDR2 FQNEAQ. V lost 5 bases to trimming and J lost 0 bases, with 11 bases between them. The CDR3 coding sequence is TGTGCCAGCAGCACCCACAGGAGCTCCTACAATGAGCAGTTCTTC. Its protein is CASSTHRSSYNEQFF.

This clone was seen a single time. The V gene is TRBV9, the J gene TRBJ1-1, with D hard to call. Germline values: CDR1 SGDLS, CDR2 YYNGEE. V gave up 0 bases and J gave up 5 bases, with 11 bases separating them. CDR3 length equals 14 residues. CDR3 DNA sequence: TGTGCCAGCAGCGTAGCTTTAGGGCGTACTGAAGCTTTCTTT. This encodes CASSVALGRTEAFF.

The J gene is TRBJ2-7, the V gene TRBV5-1, with TRBD1 matching over 7 bases. With V trimmed by 0 bases and J by 3 bases, 3 bases remained unmatched. The CDR3 consists of 14 residues. Per the germline V gene, CDR1 is SGHRS and CDR2 is YFSETQ. The CDR3, as DNA: TGCGCCAGCAGCTTGGGGACAGGATGCTACGAGCAGTACTTC. This codes for CASSLGTGCYEQYF. Full variable domain (missing parts from reference TRBV5-1 and TRBJ2-7): KAGVTQTPRYLIKTRGQQVTLSCSPISGHRSVSWYQQTPGQGLQFLFEYFSETQRNKGNFPGRFSGRQFSNSRSEMNVSTLELGDSALYLCASSLGTGCYEQYFGPGTRLTVT.

About this clone: The same CDR3 is also encoded by other DNA sequences in this sample. This chain connects TRBV5-1 to TRBJ2-1, with D uncertain. CDR3 length equals 11 residues. Looked up from germline, CDR1 is SGHRS and CDR2 is YFSETQ. With 2 bases removed from V and 10 bases from J, the gap between germline ends came to 7 bases. Written as DNA, the CDR3 is TGCGCCAGCAGCTTAACAGACGAGCAGTTCTTC. It codes for CASSLTDEQFF.

This chain links TRBV25-1 with TRBJ2-4, with D perhaps assigned TRBD1 or TRBD2 (5 bases each). Germline lookup yields CDR1 MGHDK and CDR2 SYGVNS. CDR3 size: 15 residues. V dropped 1 base and J dropped 8 bases, with 15 bases sitting between them. The CDR3 loop is CASSEFGAGRDIQYF. CDR3 coding DNA: TGTGCCAGCAGTGAATTCGGGGCAGGGCGGGACATTCAGTACTTC. The full variable domain, in which reference TRBV25-1 and TRBJ2-4 provide the parts outside the CDR3, is EADIYQTPRYLVIGTGKKITLECSQTMGHDKMYWYQQDPGMELHLIHYSYGVNSTEKGDLSSESTVSRIRTEHFPLTLESARPSHTSQYLCASSEFGAGRDIQYFGAGTRLSVL.

Details on this clone: The DNA is left out, because the CDR3 cannot be placed on it with certainty; the CDR3 is given as TCRdb lists it. The V gene is TRBV21-1, the J gene TRBJ2-6. TRBV21-1 is labeled a pseudogene. A total of 18 residues make up the CDR3, ends included. The CDR3 here is CASSKETRWGSGANVLTF.